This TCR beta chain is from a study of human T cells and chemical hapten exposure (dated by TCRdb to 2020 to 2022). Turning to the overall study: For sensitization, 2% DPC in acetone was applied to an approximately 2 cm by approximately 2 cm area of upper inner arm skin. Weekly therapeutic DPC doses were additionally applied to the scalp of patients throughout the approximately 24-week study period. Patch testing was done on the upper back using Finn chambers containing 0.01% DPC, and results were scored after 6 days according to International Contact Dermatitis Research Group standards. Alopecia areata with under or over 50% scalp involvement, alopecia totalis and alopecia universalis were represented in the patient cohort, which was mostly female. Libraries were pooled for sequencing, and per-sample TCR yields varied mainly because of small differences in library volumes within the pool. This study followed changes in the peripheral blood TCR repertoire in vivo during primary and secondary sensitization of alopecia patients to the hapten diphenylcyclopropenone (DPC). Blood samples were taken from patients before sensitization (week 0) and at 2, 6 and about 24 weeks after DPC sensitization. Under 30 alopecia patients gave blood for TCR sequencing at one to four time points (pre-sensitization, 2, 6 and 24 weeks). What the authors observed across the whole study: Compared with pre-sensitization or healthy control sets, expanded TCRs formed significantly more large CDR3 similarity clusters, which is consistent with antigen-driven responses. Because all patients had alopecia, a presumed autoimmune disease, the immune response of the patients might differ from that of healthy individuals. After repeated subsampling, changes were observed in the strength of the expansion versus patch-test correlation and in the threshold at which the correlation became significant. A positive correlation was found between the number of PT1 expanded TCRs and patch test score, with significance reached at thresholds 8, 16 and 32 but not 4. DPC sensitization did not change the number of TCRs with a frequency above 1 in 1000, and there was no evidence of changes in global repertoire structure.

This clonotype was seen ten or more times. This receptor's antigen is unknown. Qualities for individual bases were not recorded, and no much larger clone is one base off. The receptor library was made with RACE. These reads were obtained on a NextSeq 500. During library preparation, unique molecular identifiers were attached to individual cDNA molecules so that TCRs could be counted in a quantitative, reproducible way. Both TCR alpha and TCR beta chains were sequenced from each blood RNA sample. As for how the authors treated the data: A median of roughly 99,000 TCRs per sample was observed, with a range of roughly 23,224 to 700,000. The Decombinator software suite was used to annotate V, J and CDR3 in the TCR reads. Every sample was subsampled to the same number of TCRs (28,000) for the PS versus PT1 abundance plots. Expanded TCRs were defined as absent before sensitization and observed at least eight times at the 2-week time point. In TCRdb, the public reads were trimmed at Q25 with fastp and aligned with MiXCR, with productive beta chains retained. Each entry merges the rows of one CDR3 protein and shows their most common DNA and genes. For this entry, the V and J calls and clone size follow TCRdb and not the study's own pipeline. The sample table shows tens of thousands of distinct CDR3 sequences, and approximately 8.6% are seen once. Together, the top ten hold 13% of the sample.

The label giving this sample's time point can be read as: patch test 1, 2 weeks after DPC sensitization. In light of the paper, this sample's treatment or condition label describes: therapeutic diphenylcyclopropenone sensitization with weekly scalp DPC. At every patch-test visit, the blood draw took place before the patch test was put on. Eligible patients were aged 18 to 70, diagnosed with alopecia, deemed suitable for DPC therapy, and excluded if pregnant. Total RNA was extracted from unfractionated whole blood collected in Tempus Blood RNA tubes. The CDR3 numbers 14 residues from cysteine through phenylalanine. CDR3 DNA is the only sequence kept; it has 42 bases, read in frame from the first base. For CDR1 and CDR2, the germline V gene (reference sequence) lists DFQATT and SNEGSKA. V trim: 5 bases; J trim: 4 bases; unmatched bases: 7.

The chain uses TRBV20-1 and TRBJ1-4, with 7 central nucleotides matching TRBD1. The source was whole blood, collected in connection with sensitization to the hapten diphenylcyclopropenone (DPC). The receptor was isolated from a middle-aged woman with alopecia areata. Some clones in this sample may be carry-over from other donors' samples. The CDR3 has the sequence CSAPKGQLNEKLFF. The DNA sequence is TGCAGTGCTCCAAAGGGACAGCTTAATGAAAAACTGTTTTTT.